The clone carrying this T cell receptor beta chain turned up a few times. One end of the junction does not line up with germline, which may come from a read error. These data are taken from a study of regulatory T cells in long-lasting Graves disease. For the study at large: Graves' patients, diagnosed recently, had received antithyroid drugs under 3 months.

CDR1 and CDR2 from the germline V gene are LNHDA and SQIVND (reference sequence). The CDR3 is made up of 13 amino acids. The authors built TCR beta libraries using iRepertoire HTBI primers and Arm-PCR of CDR3 regions. MiXCR, run by TCRdb on the multiplex PCR reads, gives a single entry per CDR3 protein. Among 350,000 to 500,000 distinct CDR3 sequences listed, roughly 15% were seen once. Regarding time point: newly diagnosed GD, antithyroid drugs for less than 3 months. Making the TCR library involved RNA that had been extracted from PBMCs. These records were also assigned to another study, of T cells in Graves' hyperthyroidism and ophthalmopathy. That paper states: The study enrolled patients aged 18 to 65 with newly diagnosed hyperthyroidism of under 2 months' duration. Lactation, pregnancy, other autoimmune disease or uncontrolled infection led to exclusion of patients. Diagnoses were established using clinical symptoms, serum thyroxine and TRAb, thyroid ultrasound and orbital computed tomography.

This clonotype originated in a woman aged 18-29 years with Graves disease. Source: peripheral blood mononuclear cells (PBMCs), taken at new diagnosis, from a patient treated with antithyroid drugs. The chain carries TRBV19 and TRBJ1-1, with 9 positions matching TRBD1. The CDR3 loop is CTSSAGQGTEAFF. The CDR3, as DNA: TGTACCAGTAGCGCGGGACAGGGCACTGAAGCTTTCTTT.